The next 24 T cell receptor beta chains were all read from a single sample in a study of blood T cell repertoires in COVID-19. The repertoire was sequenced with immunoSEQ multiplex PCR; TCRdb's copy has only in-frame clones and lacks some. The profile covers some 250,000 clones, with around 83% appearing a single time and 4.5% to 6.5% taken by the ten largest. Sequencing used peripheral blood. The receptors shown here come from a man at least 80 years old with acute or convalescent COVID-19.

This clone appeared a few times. CDR3 amino acids: CASSPGRLEAFF. Here the CDR3 DNA reads TGTGCCAGCTCACCTGGTCGACTCGAAGCTTTCTTT. V is TRBV18 and J is TRBJ1-1; D is unclear. The CDR3 covers 12 residues. With 3 bases removed from V and 8 bases from J, the gap between germline ends came to 10 bases. Per the germline V gene, CDR1 is KGHSH and CDR2 is LQKENI.

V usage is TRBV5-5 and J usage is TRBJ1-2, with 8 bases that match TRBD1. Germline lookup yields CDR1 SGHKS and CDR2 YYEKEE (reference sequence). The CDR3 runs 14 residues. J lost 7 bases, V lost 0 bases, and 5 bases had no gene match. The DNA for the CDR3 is TGTGCCAGCAGCTTGGCCAGGGGGCTTGTTGGCTACACCTTC. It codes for CASSLARGLVGYTF.

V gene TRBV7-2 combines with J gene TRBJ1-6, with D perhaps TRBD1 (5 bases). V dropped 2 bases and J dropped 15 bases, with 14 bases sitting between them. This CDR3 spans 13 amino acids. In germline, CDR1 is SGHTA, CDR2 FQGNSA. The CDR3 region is CASSLSQDKGLHF. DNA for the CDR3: TGTGCCAGCAGCTTAAGTCAGGACAAGGGCCTCCACTTT.

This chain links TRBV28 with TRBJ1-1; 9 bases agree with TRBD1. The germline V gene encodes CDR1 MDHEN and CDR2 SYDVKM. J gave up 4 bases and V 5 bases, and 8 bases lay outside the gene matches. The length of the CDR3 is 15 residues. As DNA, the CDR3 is TGTGCCAGCAGTCCAGCCGGGACAGGGCGCACTGAAGCTTTCTTT. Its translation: CASSPAGTGRTEAFF.

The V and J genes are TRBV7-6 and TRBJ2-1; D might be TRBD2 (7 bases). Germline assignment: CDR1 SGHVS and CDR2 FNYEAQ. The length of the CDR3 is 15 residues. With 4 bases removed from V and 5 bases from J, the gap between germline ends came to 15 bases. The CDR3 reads CASSYGGGLDNEQFF. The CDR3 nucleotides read TGTGCCAGCAGCTATGGGGGGGGGCTAGACAATGAGCAGTTCTTC.

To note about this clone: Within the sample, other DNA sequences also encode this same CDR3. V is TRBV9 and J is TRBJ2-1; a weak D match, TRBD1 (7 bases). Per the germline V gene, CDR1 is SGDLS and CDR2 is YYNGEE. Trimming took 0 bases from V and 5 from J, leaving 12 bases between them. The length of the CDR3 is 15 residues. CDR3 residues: CASSVGQGGHNEQFF. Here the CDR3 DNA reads TGTGCCAGCAGCGTAGGTCAGGGGGGCCACAATGAGCAGTTCTTC.

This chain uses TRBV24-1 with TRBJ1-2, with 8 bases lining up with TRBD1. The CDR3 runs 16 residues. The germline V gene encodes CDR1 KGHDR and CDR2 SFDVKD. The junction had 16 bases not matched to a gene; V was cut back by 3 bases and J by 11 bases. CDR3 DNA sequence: TGTGCCACCAGTGATCGAAAAGCAGGGGGCGTCAATTTATACACCTTC. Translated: CATSDRKAGGVNLYTF.

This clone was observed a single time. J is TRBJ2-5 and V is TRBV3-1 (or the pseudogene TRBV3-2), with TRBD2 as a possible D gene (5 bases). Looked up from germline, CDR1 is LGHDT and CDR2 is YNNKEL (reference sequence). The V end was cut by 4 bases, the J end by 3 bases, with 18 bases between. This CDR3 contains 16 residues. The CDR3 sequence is CASSPAVSTGKETQYF. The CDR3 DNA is TGTGCCAGCAGCCCGGCGGTGTCCACGGGGAAAGAGACCCAGTACTTC.

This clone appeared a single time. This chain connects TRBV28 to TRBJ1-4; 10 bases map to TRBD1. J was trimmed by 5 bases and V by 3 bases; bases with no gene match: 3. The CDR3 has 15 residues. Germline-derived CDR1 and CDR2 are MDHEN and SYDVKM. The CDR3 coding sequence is TGTGCCAGCAGTTTGTGGACAGGGGGAAATGAAAAACTGTTTTTT. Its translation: CASSLWTGGNEKLFF.

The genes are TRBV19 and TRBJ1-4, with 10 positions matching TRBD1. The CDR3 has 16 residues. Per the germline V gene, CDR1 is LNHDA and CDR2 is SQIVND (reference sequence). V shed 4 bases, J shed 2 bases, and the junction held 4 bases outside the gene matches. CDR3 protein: CASSTGQGYTNEKLFF. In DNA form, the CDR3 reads TGTGCCAGTAGTACGGGACAGGGGTATACTAATGAAAAACTGTTTTTT.

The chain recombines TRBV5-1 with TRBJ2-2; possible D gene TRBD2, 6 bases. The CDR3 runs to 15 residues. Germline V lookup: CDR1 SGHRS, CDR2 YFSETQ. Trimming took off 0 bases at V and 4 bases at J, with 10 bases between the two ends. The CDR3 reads CASSLGGGPTGELFF. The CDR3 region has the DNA TGCGCCAGCAGCTTGGGGGGAGGCCCCACCGGGGAGCTGTTTTTT.

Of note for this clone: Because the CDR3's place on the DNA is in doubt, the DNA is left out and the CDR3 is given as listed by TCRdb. The CDR3 loop is CASSFGPGWFDGYTF. This chain links TRBV5-5 with TRBJ1-2; no DNA check was done on the table's D call, TRBD1. The CDR3 region is 15 residues in length, termini included. Germline lookup yields CDR1 SGHKS and CDR2 YYEKEE (reference sequence).

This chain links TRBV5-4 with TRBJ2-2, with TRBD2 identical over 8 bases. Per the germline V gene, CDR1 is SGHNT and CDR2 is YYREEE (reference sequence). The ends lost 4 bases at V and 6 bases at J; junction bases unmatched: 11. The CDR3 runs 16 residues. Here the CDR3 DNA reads TGTGCCAGCAGCATCAGCGGGGGCGGTAACGCCGGGGAGCTGTTTTTT. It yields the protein CASSISGGGNAGELFF.

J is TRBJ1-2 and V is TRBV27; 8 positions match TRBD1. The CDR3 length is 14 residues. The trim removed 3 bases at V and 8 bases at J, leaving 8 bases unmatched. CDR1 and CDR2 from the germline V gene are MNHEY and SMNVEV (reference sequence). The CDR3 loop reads CASSFTGQVGGYTF. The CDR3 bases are TGTGCCAGCAGTTTCACGGGACAGGTTGGAGGCTACACCTTC.

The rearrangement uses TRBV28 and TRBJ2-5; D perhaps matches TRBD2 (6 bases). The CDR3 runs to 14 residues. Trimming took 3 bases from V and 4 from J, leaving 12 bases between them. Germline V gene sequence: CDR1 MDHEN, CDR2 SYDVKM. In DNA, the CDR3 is TGTGCCAGCAGTTTTCGGGGGAAGGTAGAGACCCAGTACTTC. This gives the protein CASSFRGKVETQYF.

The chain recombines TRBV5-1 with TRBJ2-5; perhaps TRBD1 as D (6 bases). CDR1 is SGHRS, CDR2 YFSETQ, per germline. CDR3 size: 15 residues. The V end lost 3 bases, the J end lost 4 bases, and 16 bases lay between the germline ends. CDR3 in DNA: TGCGCCAGCAGCTCTGCACAGGGTGCGGGAGAGACCCAGTACTTC. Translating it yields CASSSAQGAGETQYF.

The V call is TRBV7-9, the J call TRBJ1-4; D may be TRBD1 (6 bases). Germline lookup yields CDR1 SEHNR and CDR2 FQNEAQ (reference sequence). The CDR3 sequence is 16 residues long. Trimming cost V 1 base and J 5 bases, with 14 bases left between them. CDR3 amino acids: CASSLGTDPRNEKLFF. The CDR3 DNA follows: TGTGCCAGCAGCTTAGGGACAGACCCGAGGAATGAAAAACTGTTTTTT.

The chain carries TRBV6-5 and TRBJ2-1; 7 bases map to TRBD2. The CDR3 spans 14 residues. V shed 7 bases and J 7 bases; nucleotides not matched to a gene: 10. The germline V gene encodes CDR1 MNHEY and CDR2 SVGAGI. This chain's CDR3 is CASTLPSGQNEQFF. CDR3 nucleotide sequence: TGTGCCAGCACCCTGCCTAGCGGTCAAAATGAGCAGTTCTTC.

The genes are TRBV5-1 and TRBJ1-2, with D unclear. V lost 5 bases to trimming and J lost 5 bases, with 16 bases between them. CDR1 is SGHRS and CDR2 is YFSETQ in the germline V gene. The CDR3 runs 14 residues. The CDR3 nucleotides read TGCGCCAGCAGGTATGGAACAGCGGATTATGGCTACACCTTC. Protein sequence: CASRYGTADYGYTF.

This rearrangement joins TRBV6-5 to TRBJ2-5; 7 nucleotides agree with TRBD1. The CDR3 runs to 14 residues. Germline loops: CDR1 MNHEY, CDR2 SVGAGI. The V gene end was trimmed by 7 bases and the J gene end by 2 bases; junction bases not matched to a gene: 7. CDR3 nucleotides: TGTGCCAGCAACCGGGACAGATTACAAGAGACCCAGTACTTC. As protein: CASNRDRLQETQYF.

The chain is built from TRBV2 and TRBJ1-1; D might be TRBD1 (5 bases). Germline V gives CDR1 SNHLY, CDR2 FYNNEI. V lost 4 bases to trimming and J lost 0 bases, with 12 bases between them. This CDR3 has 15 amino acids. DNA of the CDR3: TGTGCCAGCAGTGTAGGGGCGCTTGTGAACACTGAAGCTTTCTTT. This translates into CASSVGALVNTEAFF.

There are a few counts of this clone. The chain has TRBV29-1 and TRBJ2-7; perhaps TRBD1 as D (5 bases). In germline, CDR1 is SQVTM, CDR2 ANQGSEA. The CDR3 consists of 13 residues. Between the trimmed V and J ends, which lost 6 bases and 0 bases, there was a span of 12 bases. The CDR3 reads CSVGWGTSYEQYF. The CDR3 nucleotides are TGCAGCGTCGGCTGGGGCACCTCCTACGAGCAGTACTTC.

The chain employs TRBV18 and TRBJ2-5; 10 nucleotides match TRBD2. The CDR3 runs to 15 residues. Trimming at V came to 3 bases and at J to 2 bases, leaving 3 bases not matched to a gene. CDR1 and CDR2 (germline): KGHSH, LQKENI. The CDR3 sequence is CASSPRTSGQETQYF. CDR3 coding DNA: TGTGCCAGCTCACCTCGGACTAGCGGACAAGAGACCCAGTACTTC.

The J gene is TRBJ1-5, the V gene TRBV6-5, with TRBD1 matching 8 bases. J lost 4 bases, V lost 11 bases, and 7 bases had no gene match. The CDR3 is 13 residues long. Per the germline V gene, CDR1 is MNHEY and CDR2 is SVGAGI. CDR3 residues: CALGQGQNQPQHF. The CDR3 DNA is TGTGCCCTCGGACAGGGCCAAAATCAGCCCCAGCATTTT.